One sample yielded the 18 T cell receptor gamma chains listed below, sequenced in a study of gammadelta T cells in human blood. TCRdb reprocessed the RT-PCR reads using CATT. This table holds almost 100 gamma-chain clones. The specimen sequenced was non-Vgamma9Vdelta2 gamma-delta T cells from infant blood. The receptors come from a human donor.

For this clone: With a far larger clone one base away, a read error is the likely cause. V gene TRGV2 combines with J gene TRGJ1 or TRGJ2. This CDR3 contains 10 residues. Looked up from germline, CDR1 is EGSNGY and CDR2 is YDSYNSKV. The CDR3 sequence: CATCDGKKLF. CDR3 sequence (DNA): TGTGCCACCTGCGACGGTAAGAAACTCTTT.

This chain joins TRGV3 and TRGJ1 or TRGJ2. V was clipped by 2 bases and J by 2 bases; unmatched bases: 3. Germline V gene sequence: CDR1 VTNTFY, CDR2 YDVSTARD (reference sequence). The CDR3 length is 13 residues. In DNA, the CDR3 is TGTGCCACCTGGGACAATTATTATTATAAGAAACTCTTT. Its protein product is CATWDNYYYKKLF.

By frequency in the sample, this clone is hyperexpanded. The chain has TRGV9 and TRGJ1 or TRGJ2. The CDR3 has 11 residues. Looked up from germline, CDR1 is GITISATS and CDR2 is ISYDGTV (reference sequence). With V trimmed by 0 bases and J by 8 bases, 1 base remained unmatched. DNA of the CDR3: TGTGCCTTGTGGGAGGTGGATAAGAAACTCTTT. Protein product: CALWEVDKKLF.

By sample fraction, this clone is hyperexpanded. V and J are TRGV3 and TRGJP1. The V and J ends lost 11 bases and 4 bases, in that order; junction bases with no gene match: 4. CDR3 size: 11 residues. Per germline, CDR1 VTNTFY and CDR2 YDVSTARD (reference sequence). CDR3 loop: CAILTGWFKIF. The CDR3 region has the DNA TGTGCCATCCTCACTGGTTGGTTCAAGATATTT.

This clone is deemed large. This rearrangement joins TRGV8 to TRGJ1 or TRGJ2. There are 13 residues in the CDR3. V was clipped by 6 bases and J by 0 bases; unmatched bases: 5. Germline V gene sequence: CDR1 VENAVY, CDR2 YDSYNSRV. The CDR3 here is CATWSTNYYKKLF. CDR3 sequence (DNA): TGTGCCACCTGGTCCACGAATTATTATAAGAAACTCTTT.

By share, this clone ranks as large. The gene calls are TRGV2 and TRGJ1 or TRGJ2. CDR1 and CDR2 from the germline V gene are EGSNGY and YDSYNSKV. This CDR3 contains 14 residues. The ends lost 0 bases at V and 4 bases at J; junction bases unmatched: 6. The CDR3 sequence: CATWDGPQYYKKLF. The CDR3 coding sequence is TGTGCCACCTGGGACGGGCCCCAATATTATAAGAAACTCTTT.

By its share, this clone is hyperexpanded. The chain joins TRGV8 to TRGJP2. This CDR3 is 13 amino acids long. Germline trimming cut 3 bases from V and 6 bases from J; bases unmatched to any gene: 4. CDR1 VENAVY and CDR2 YDSYNSRV come from the germline V gene. This chain's CDR3 is CATWDQGDWIKTF. The CDR3 DNA sequence: TGTGCCACCTGGGATCAGGGTGATTGGATCAAGACGTTT.

About this clone itself: A clone one base away is much larger, so this may be a read error. The J gene is TRGJ1 or TRGJ2, the V gene TRGV2. Germline V gives CDR1 EGSNGY, CDR2 YDSYNSKV. This CDR3 contains 15 residues. In DNA, the CDR3 is TGCGCCACCTGGGACGGGACCTCGAATTATTATAAGAAACTCTTT. Its protein is CATWDGTSNYYKKLF.

Sample share makes this clone hyperexpanded. This CDR3 is also generated by other DNA sequences in the sample. This chain connects TRGV3 to TRGJP. V gave up 1 base and J gave up 6 bases; unmatched junction bases: 0. The CDR3 runs to 15 residues. From germline, CDR1 is VTNTFY and CDR2 YDVSTARD (reference sequence). This CDR3 is CATWDRELGKKIKVF. In DNA, the CDR3 is TGTGCCACCTGGGACAGAGAGTTGGGCAAAAAAATCAAGGTATTT.

This clone is judged hyperexpanded (1% or more). This chain links TRGV8 with TRGJP2. CDR3 size: 12 residues. Germline lookup yields CDR1 VENAVY and CDR2 YDSYNSRV. Germline trimming cut 12 bases from V and 3 bases from J; bases unmatched to any gene: 7. The CDR3 DNA sequence: TGTGCCGAGCCCCGTAGTGATTGGATCAAGACGTTT. It yields the protein CAEPRSDWIKTF.

This clone is labeled as large (0.1 to 1%). This chain links TRGV9 with TRGJ1 or TRGJ2. After removal of 3 bases from V and 0 bases from J, the junction contained 8 bases not matched to a gene. Germline V gene data show CDR1 as GITISATS and CDR2 as ISYDGTV (reference sequence). This CDR3 comprises 15 residues. The CDR3 nucleotides read TGTGCCTTGTGGGAGTCATCCTCGAATTATTATAAGAAACTCTTT. It is translated as CALWESSSNYYKKLF.

A remark on this clone: A much larger clone lies a single base off, so this may be a read error. J is TRGJ1 or TRGJ2 and V is TRGV9. The CDR3 runs 17 residues. Germline CDR1 reads GITISATS; CDR2 reads ISYDGTV (reference sequence). The CDR3 bases are TGTGCCTTGTGGGAGGTGCCGAGGACCCCGAATTATTATAAGAACCTCTTT. Translated: CALWEVPRTPNYYKNLF.

In this sample, this clone is large. V is TRGV10 and J is TRGJ1 or TRGJ2. TRGV10 has ORF status, its function being uncertain. CDR3 length: 14 residues. The junction had 15 bases not matched to a gene; V was cut back by 8 bases and J by 7 bases. CDR3 sequence: CAAWATHQLYKKLF. The CDR3 region has the DNA TGTGCTGCGTGGGCCACTCATCAGCTCTATAAGAAACTCTTT.

This clone was seen a few times. A much larger clonotype is one base distant, so this may be a read error. This chain joins TRGV3 and TRGJP. Germline-derived CDR1 and CDR2 are VTNTFY and YDVSTARD (reference sequence). The CDR3 totals 15 residues. Here the CDR3 DNA reads TGTACCACCTGGGACAGAGAGTTGGGCAAAAAAATCAAGGTATTT. Translation gives CTTWDRELGKKIKVF.

This clone is labeled as large. This chain links TRGV3 with TRGJ1 or TRGJ2. The junction had 5 bases not matched to a gene; V was cut back by 3 bases and J by 0 bases. Germline V gene lookup returns CDR1 VTNTFY and CDR2 YDVSTARD (reference sequence). CDR3 length: 14 residues. The CDR3 bases are TGTGCCACCTGGGACGGACTGAATTATTATAAGAAACTCTTT. It is translated as CATWDGLNYYKKLF.

This clone is labeled as large. This sequence joins TRGV2 and TRGJ1 or TRGJ2. The CDR3 covers 15 residues. The ends lost 0 bases at V and 4 bases at J; junction bases unmatched: 9. Looked up from germline, CDR1 is EGSNGY and CDR2 is YDSYNSKV. The CDR3 sequence is CATWDGPPEYYKKLF. The CDR3 nucleotides read TGTGCCACCTGGGACGGGCCCCCGGAGTATTATAAGAAACTCTTT.

By proportion, this clone is hyperexpanded. This chain uses TRGV8 with TRGJ1 or TRGJ2. The germline V gene has CDR1 VENAVY and CDR2 YDSYNSRV. The CDR3 contains 11 residues. V was clipped by 3 bases and J by 7 bases; unmatched bases: 3. The CDR3, as DNA: TGTGCCACCTGGGATGGGTATAAGAAACTCTTT. It is translated as CATWDGYKKLF.

Regarding this clone: This may arise from a read error, as a much more abundant clone is one base away. The chain is built from TRGV5 and TRGJP1. Germline assignment: CDR1 VINAFY and CDR2 YDVSNSKD. The CDR3 length is 15 residues. CDR3 sequence reads: CATWDSYTTGWFKIF. The CDR3 nucleotides are TGTGCCACCTGGGACAGTTATACCACTGGTTGGTTTAAGATATTT.